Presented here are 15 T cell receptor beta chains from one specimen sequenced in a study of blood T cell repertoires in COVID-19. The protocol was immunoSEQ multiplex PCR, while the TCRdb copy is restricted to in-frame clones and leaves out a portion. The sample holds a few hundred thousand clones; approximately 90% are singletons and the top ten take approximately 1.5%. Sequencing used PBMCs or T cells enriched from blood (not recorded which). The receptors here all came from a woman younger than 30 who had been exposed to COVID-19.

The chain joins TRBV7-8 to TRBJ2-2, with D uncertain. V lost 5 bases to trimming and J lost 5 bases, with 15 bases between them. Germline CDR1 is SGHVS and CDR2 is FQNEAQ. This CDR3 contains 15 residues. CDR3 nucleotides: TGTGCCAGCAGCCCCGCTCGTAACTGGACCGGGGAGCTGTTTTTT. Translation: CASSPARNWTGELFF.

Here the CDR3 DNA reads TGCGCCAGCAGCCACCCGGACAGCGGGAACACTGAAGCTTTCTTT. Amino acid sequence: CASSHPDSGNTEAFF. The chain has TRBV4-1 and TRBJ1-1, with a tentative D call TRBD1 (6 bases). CDR1 is MGHRA, CDR2 YSYEKL, per germline. The ends were cut back, 3 bases at V and 1 base at J, with 12 bases in the middle. The CDR3 has 15 amino acids.

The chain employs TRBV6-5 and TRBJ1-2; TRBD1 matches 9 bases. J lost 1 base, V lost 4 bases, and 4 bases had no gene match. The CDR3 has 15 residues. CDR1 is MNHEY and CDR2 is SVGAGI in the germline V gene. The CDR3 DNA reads TGTGCCAGCAGTTTTGGGACAGGGAGTAACTATGGCTACACCTTC. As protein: CASSFGTGSNYGYTF.

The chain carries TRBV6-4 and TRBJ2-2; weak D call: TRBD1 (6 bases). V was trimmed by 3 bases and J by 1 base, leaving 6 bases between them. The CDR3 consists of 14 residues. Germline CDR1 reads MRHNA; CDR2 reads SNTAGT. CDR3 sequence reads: CASSEDRNTGELFF. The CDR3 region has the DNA TGTGCCAGCAGTGAGGACAGGAACACCGGGGAGCTGTTTTTT.

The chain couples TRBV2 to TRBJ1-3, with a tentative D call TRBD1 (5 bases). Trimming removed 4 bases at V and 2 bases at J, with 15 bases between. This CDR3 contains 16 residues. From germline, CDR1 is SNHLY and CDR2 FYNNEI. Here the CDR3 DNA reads TGTGCCAGCAGTGTCGGGACTCCGGGCCCTGGAAACACCATATATTTT. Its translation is CASSVGTPGPGNTIYF.

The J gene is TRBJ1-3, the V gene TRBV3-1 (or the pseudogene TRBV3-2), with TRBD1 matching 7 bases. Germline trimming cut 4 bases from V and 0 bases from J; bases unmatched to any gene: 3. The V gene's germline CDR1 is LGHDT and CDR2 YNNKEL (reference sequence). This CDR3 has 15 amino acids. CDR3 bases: TGTGCCAGCAGCCGGGGACAGAACTCTGGAAACACCATATATTTT. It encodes CASSRGQNSGNTIYF.

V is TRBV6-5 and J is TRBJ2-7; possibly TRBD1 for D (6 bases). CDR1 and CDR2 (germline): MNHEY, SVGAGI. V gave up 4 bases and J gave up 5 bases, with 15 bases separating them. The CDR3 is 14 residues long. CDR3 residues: CASSSPQGWHEQYF. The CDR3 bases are TGTGCCAGCAGTTCTCCCCAGGGGTGGCACGAGCAGTACTTC.

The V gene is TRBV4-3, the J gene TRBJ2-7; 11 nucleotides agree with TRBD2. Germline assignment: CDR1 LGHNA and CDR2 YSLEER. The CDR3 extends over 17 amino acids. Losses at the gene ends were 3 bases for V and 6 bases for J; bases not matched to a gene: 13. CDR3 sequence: CASSQPTLAGGQGEQYF. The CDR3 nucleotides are TGCGCCAGCAGCCAGCCCACTCTAGCGGGGGGTCAGGGCGAGCAGTACTTC.

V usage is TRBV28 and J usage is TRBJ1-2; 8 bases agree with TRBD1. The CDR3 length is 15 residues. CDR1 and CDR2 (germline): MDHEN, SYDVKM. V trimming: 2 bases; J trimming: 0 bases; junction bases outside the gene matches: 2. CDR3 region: CASSLTGGTNYGYTF. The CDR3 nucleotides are TGTGCCAGCAGTTTAACAGGGGGGACTAACTATGGCTACACCTTC.

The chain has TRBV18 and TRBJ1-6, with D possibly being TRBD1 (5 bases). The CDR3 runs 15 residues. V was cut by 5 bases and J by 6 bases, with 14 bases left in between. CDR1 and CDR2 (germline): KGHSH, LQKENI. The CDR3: CASSAYDSSNSPLHF. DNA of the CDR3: TGTGCCAGCTCAGCCTATGACAGTTCTAATTCACCCCTCCACTTT.

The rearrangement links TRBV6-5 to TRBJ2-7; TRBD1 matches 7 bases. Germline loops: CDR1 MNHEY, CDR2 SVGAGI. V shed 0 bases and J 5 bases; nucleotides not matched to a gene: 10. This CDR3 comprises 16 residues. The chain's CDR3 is CASSYSGGARDHEQYF. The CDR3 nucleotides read TGTGCCAGCAGTTACTCAGGGGGCGCGAGGGATCACGAGCAGTACTTC.

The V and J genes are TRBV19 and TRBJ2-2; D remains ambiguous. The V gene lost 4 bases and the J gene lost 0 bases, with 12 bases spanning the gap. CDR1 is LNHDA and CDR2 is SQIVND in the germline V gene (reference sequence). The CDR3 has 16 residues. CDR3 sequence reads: CASSTASGPNTGELFF. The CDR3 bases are TGTGCCAGTAGTACCGCCTCGGGTCCGAACACCGGGGAGCTGTTTTTT.

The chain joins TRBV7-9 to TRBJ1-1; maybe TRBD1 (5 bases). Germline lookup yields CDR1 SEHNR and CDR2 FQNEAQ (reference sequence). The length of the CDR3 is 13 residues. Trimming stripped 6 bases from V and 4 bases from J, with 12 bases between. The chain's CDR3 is CASRSTEFTEAFF. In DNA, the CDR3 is TGTGCCAGCAGATCGACAGAATTCACTGAAGCTTTCTTT.

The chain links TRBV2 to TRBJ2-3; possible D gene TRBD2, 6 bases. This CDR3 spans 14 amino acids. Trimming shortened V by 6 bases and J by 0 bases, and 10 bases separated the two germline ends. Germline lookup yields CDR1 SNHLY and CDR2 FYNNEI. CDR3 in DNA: TGTGCCAGCAGGGAGGGGTCTAGCACAGATACGCAGTATTTT. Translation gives CASREGSSTDTQYF.

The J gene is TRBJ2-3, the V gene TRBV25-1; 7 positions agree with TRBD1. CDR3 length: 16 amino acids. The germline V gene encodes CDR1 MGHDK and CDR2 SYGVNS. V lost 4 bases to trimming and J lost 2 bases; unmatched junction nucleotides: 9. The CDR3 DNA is TGTGCCAGCAGTGTCATCACAGGGGCCATCACAGATACGCAGTATTTT. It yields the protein CASSVITGAITDTQYF.